Listed below are T cell receptor beta chains from one sample, sequenced in a study of blood T cell repertoires in COVID-19. TCRdb keeps only in-frame clones here, not all; method: immunoSEQ multiplex PCR. Found here are under 200,000 clones, roughly 80% of them singletons; the top ten hold around 3.2%. Sequencing was performed on PBMCs or T cells enriched from blood (not recorded which). All receptors come from a woman aged 60 to 75 who had recovered from COVID-19. The CDR3 runs from the conserved cysteine through the conserved F or W. The order of the fields is D gene, V gene, J gene, clone size, CDR3 protein, CDR3 DNA. A D gene is named only where the DNA matches it firmly. The size field is filled for only some rows; it gives once, few, many or a size class.

D gene: .; V gene: TRBV5-8; J gene: TRBJ1-2; clone size: few; CDR3 protein: CASSLLQASNYGYTF; CDR3 DNA: TGTGCCAGCAGCCTTTTGCAGGCTTCAAACTATGGCTACACCTTC
D gene: .; V gene: TRBV18; J gene: TRBJ1-5; clone size: once; CDR3 protein: CASSPGGGPQHF; CDR3 DNA: TGTGCCAGCTCACCGGGGGGAGGTCCCCAGCATTTT
D gene: TRBD2; V gene: TRBV6-1; J gene: TRBJ2-1; clone size: .; CDR3 protein: CASSEGLAGGWEQFF; CDR3 DNA: TGTGCCAGCAGTGAAGGACTAGCGGGGGGGTGGGAGCAGTTCTTC
D gene: .; V gene: TRBV24-1; J gene: TRBJ2-1; clone size: .; CDR3 protein: CATSAGDNEQFF; CDR3 DNA: TGTGCCACCAGTGCAGGGGACAATGAGCAGTTCTTC
D gene: TRBD2; V gene: TRBV14; J gene: TRBJ2-5; clone size: once; CDR3 protein: CASSPRLAGGETQYF; CDR3 DNA: TGTGCCAGCAGCCCCAGACTAGCGGGGGGGGAGACCCAGTACTTC
D gene: TRBD2; V gene: TRBV4-1; J gene: TRBJ2-3; clone size: few; CDR3 protein: CASSQETSGNTDTQYF; CDR3 DNA: TGCGCCAGCAGCCAAGAAACTAGCGGAAACACAGATACGCAGTATTTT
D gene: TRBD1; V gene: TRBV4-1; J gene: TRBJ2-7; clone size: .; CDR3 protein: CASSQSGTGAYEQYF; CDR3 DNA: TGCGCCAGCAGCCAATCTGGGACAGGAGCCTACGAGCAGTACTTC
D gene: .; V gene: TRBV19; J gene: TRBJ1-2; clone size: .; CDR3 protein: CASSIGGAYGYTF; CDR3 DNA: TGTGCCAGTAGTATCGGGGGTGCCTATGGCTACACCTTC
D gene: .; V gene: TRBV10-3; J gene: TRBJ2-2; clone size: .; CDR3 protein: CAISEDTTGELFF; CDR3 DNA: TGTGCCATCAGCGAAGACACCACCGGGGAGCTGTTTTTT
D gene: .; V gene: TRBV13; J gene: TRBJ2-2; clone size: .; CDR3 protein: CASISTGGRTGELFF; CDR3 DNA: TGTGCCAGCATCTCCACGGGGGGCCGCACCGGGGAGCTGTTTTTT
D gene: .; V gene: TRBV3-1/TRBV3-2; J gene: TRBJ2-1; clone size: .; CDR3 protein: CASSRRTEREQFF; CDR3 DNA: TGTGCCAGCAGCCGAAGGACAGAGAGGGAGCAGTTCTTC
D gene: TRBD1; V gene: TRBV19; J gene: TRBJ2-7; clone size: once; CDR3 protein: CASSFGQGYEQYF; CDR3 DNA: TGTGCCAGTAGTTTCGGACAGGGCTACGAGCAGTACTTC
D gene: TRBD1; V gene: TRBV25-1; J gene: TRBJ2-5; clone size: .; CDR3 protein: CASSEFKGAGRETQYF; CDR3 DNA: TGTGCCAGCAGTGAATTCAAGGGGGCGGGTAGGGAGACCCAGTACTTC
D gene: .; V gene: TRBV3-1/TRBV3-2; J gene: TRBJ1-2; clone size: .; CDR3 protein: CASSAGLGYGYTF; CDR3 DNA: TGTGCCAGCAGCGCGGGACTCGGCTATGGCTACACCTTC
D gene: .; V gene: TRBV29-1; J gene: TRBJ1-4; clone size: .; CDR3 protein: CSAGHGATNEKLFF; CDR3 DNA: TGCAGCGCTGGACACGGAGCAACTAATGAAAAACTGTTTTTT
D gene: TRBD1; V gene: TRBV19; J gene: TRBJ1-4; clone size: .; CDR3 protein: CASSIPGTASNEKLFF; CDR3 DNA: TGTGCCAGTAGTATCCCGGGGACAGCAAGTAATGAAAAACTGTTTTTT
D gene: .; V gene: TRBV6-5; J gene: TRBJ1-1; clone size: .; CDR3 protein: CASSYSRTAKNTEAFF; CDR3 DNA: TGTGCCAGCAGTTACTCCCGGACAGCCAAAAACACTGAAGCTTTCTTT
D gene: .; V gene: TRBV5-1; J gene: TRBJ2-3; clone size: few; CDR3 protein: CASSLAVVDTQYF; CDR3 DNA: TGCGCCAGCAGCTTGGCAGTCGTGGATACGCAGTATTTT
D gene: TRBD1; V gene: TRBV6-5; J gene: TRBJ1-3; clone size: .; CDR3 protein: CASSHLQGVGNTIYF; CDR3 DNA: TGTGCCAGCAGCCACCTCCAGGGGGTTGGAAACACCATATATTTT
D gene: .; V gene: TRBV27; J gene: TRBJ1-1; clone size: .; CDR3 protein: CASSSPDGRGKAFF; CDR3 DNA: TGTGCCAGCAGTTCCCCAGATGGGCGGGGGAAAGCTTTCTTT
D gene: TRBD1; V gene: TRBV5-1; J gene: TRBJ2-1; clone size: few; CDR3 protein: CASSWGSSAGTDNEQFF; CDR3 DNA: TGCGCCAGCAGCTGGGGAAGTTCAGCCGGGACAGACAATGAGCAGTTCTTC
D gene: TRBD1; V gene: TRBV19; J gene: TRBJ1-5; clone size: few; CDR3 protein: CASRPGQGAYSNQPQHF; CDR3 DNA: TGTGCCAGTAGACCGGGACAGGGGGCTTATAGCAATCAGCCCCAGCATTTT
D gene: .; V gene: TRBV11-2; J gene: TRBJ2-7; clone size: .; CDR3 protein: CASSPETAPYEQYF; CDR3 DNA: TGTGCCAGCAGCCCTGAGACAGCCCCCTACGAGCAGTACTTC
D gene: .; V gene: TRBV5-8; J gene: TRBJ2-5; clone size: .; CDR3 protein: CASSLGLDNQETQYF; CDR3 DNA: TGTGCCAGCAGCTTGGGGTTGGACAACCAAGAGACCCAGTACTTC
D gene: .; V gene: TRBV11-2; J gene: TRBJ1-3; clone size: .; CDR3 protein: CASSLGSSGGLIGNTIYF; CDR3 DNA: TGTGCCAGCAGCTTAGGATCCTCGGGAGGCTTGATCGGAAACACCATATATTTT
D gene: TRBD1; V gene: TRBV30; J gene: TRBJ2-7; clone size: .; CDR3 protein: CAWTGTGWGEQYF; CDR3 DNA: TGTGCCTGGACCGGGACAGGATGGGGCGAGCAGTACTTC
D gene: .; V gene: TRBV2; J gene: TRBJ1-5; clone size: .; CDR3 protein: CASSRGEGNQPQHF; CDR3 DNA: TGTGCCAGCAGTCGCGGGGAGGGCAATCAGCCCCAGCATTTT
D gene: .; V gene: TRBV2; J gene: TRBJ1-1; clone size: .; CDR3 protein: CASSEAGYLSFF; CDR3 DNA: TGTGCCAGCAGTGAAGCCGGGTACCTGAGCTTCTTT
D gene: TRBD1; V gene: TRBV7-2; J gene: TRBJ2-1; clone size: once; CDR3 protein: CASSPQGAYNEQFF; CDR3 DNA: TGTGCCAGCAGCCCTCAGGGGGCCTACAATGAGCAGTTCTTC
D gene: TRBD2; V gene: TRBV9; J gene: TRBJ2-6; clone size: few; CDR3 protein: CASSVQTGGFGANVLTF; CDR3 DNA: TGTGCCAGCAGCGTACAGACGGGGGGATTTGGGGCCAACGTCCTGACTTTC
D gene: TRBD1; V gene: TRBV6-1; J gene: TRBJ1-1; clone size: .; CDR3 protein: CASSGGTGGGSEAFF; CDR3 DNA: TGTGCCAGCAGTGGAGGGACAGGGGGCGGGTCTGAAGCTTTCTTT
D gene: .; V gene: TRBV9; J gene: TRBJ2-7; clone size: .; CDR3 protein: CASSITGSRVDEQYF; CDR3 DNA: TGTGCCAGCAGCATTACCGGGTCCCGAGTTGACGAGCAGTACTTC
D gene: .; V gene: TRBV7-2; J gene: TRBJ1-5; clone size: .; CDR3 protein: CASSLGSRNQPQHF; CDR3 DNA: TGTGCCAGCAGCTTAGGTTCTCGTAATCAGCCCCAGCATTTT
D gene: .; V gene: TRBV20-1; J gene: TRBJ1-2; clone size: once; CDR3 protein: CSASEKGVSGYTF; CDR3 DNA: TGCAGTGCTAGTGAGAAGGGAGTTAGTGGCTACACCTTC
D gene: .; V gene: TRBV12-3/TRBV12-4; J gene: TRBJ1-2; clone size: .; CDR3 protein: CASSLSRGSYTF; CDR3 DNA: TGTGCCAGCAGTTTAAGTAGGGGGAGCTACACCTTC
D gene: TRBD2; V gene: TRBV2; J gene: TRBJ2-5; clone size: .; CDR3 protein: CASGIGLAATQETQYF; CDR3 DNA: TGTGCCAGCGGAATCGGACTAGCGGCTACCCAAGAGACCCAGTACTTC
D gene: .; V gene: TRBV6-5; J gene: TRBJ2-3; clone size: .; CDR3 protein: CASSSAGDTQYF; CDR3 DNA: TGTGCCAGCAGTTCAGCAGGGGATACGCAGTATTTT
D gene: .; V gene: TRBV30; J gene: TRBJ2-5; clone size: .; CDR3 protein: CAWSVGQSGETQYF; CDR3 DNA: TGTGCCTGGAGTGTGGGACAGAGCGGGGAGACCCAGTACTTC
D gene: .; V gene: TRBV7-8; J gene: TRBJ2-7; clone size: .; CDR3 protein: CASSLQPHGGAGEQYF; CDR3 DNA: TGTGCCAGCAGCTTACAGCCTCATGGGGGGGCCGGCGAGCAGTACTTC
D gene: TRBD1; V gene: TRBV18; J gene: TRBJ1-3; clone size: once; CDR3 protein: CASSPLGGQPSGNTIYF; CDR3 DNA: TGTGCCAGCTCACCACTTGGGGGACAGCCCTCTGGAAACACCATATATTTT
D gene: .; V gene: TRBV5-1; J gene: TRBJ1-1; clone size: .; CDR3 protein: CASSSRGMDTEAFF; CDR3 DNA: TGCGCCAGCAGCTCCAGGGGAATGGACACTGAAGCTTTCTTT
D gene: .; V gene: TRBV5-6; J gene: TRBJ1-1; clone size: .; CDR3 protein: CASSNLMNTEAFF; CDR3 DNA: TGTGCCAGCAGCAATCTAATGAACACTGAAGCTTTCTTT
D gene: TRBD1; V gene: TRBV5-4; J gene: TRBJ1-2; clone size: .; CDR3 protein: CASSLIEDRDYGYTF; CDR3 DNA: TGTGCCAGCAGCTTGATTGAGGACAGGGACTATGGCTACACCTTC
D gene: TRBD1; V gene: TRBV19; J gene: TRBJ1-2; clone size: .; CDR3 protein: CASSIGTGGPNYGYTF; CDR3 DNA: TGTGCCAGTAGTATTGGGACAGGGGGACCTAACTATGGCTACACCTTC
D gene: .; V gene: TRBV11-2; J gene: TRBJ2-5; clone size: .; CDR3 protein: CASSLVTRGILFVQETQYF; CDR3 DNA: TGTGCCAGCAGCTTAGTGACCAGGGGAATATTATTTGTACAAGAGACCCAGTACTTC
D gene: TRBD2; V gene: TRBV9; J gene: TRBJ2-7; clone size: few; CDR3 protein: CASSGDRDSGGLSYEQYF; CDR3 DNA: TGTGCCAGCAGCGGCGACCGAGATAGCGGGGGCCTCTCCTACGAGCAGTACTTC
D gene: .; V gene: TRBV9; J gene: TRBJ2-2; clone size: .; CDR3 protein: CASSGPGGHPNTGELFF; CDR3 DNA: TGTGCCAGCAGCGGTCCGGGGGGCCACCCGAACACCGGGGAGCTGTTTTTT
D gene: TRBD1; V gene: TRBV7-9; J gene: TRBJ1-1; clone size: .; CDR3 protein: CASSLMNSGAGGAFF; CDR3 DNA: TGTGCCAGCAGCTTAATGAATTCAGGGGCAGGGGGAGCTTTCTTT
D gene: TRBD1; V gene: TRBV5-1; J gene: TRBJ2-1; clone size: .; CDR3 protein: CASSLLGGQGGNEQFF; CDR3 DNA: TGCGCCAGCAGCTTGCTAGGGGGACAGGGGGGAAATGAGCAGTTCTTC
D gene: .; V gene: TRBV2; J gene: TRBJ1-5; clone size: .; CDR3 protein: CASSEGRVGNQPQHF; CDR3 DNA: TGTGCCAGCAGTGAAGGCAGGGTGGGGAATCAGCCCCAGCATTTT
D gene: TRBD2; V gene: TRBV4-1; J gene: TRBJ2-7; clone size: .; CDR3 protein: CASSQGPGSGGFSYEQYF; CDR3 DNA: TGCGCCAGCAGCCAGGGGCCGGGTAGCGGGGGTTTCTCCTACGAGCAGTACTTC
D gene: .; V gene: TRBV2; J gene: TRBJ2-5; clone size: few; CDR3 protein: CASGPTRGRRDIKQETQYF; CDR3 DNA: TGTGCCAGCGGGCCTACGCGGGGGCGCCGTGATATAAAACAAGAGACCCAGTACTTC
D gene: .; V gene: TRBV4-1; J gene: TRBJ2-7; clone size: .; CDR3 protein: CASSQGTVFIGDEQYF; CDR3 DNA: TGCGCCAGCAGCCAAGGAACAGTATTCATAGGGGACGAGCAGTACTTC
D gene: TRBD2; V gene: TRBV11-2; J gene: TRBJ2-1; clone size: once; CDR3 protein: CAAAGSGGFPYNEQFF; CDR3 DNA: TGTGCCGCAGCGGGTAGCGGGGGTTTCCCCTACAATGAGCAGTTCTTC